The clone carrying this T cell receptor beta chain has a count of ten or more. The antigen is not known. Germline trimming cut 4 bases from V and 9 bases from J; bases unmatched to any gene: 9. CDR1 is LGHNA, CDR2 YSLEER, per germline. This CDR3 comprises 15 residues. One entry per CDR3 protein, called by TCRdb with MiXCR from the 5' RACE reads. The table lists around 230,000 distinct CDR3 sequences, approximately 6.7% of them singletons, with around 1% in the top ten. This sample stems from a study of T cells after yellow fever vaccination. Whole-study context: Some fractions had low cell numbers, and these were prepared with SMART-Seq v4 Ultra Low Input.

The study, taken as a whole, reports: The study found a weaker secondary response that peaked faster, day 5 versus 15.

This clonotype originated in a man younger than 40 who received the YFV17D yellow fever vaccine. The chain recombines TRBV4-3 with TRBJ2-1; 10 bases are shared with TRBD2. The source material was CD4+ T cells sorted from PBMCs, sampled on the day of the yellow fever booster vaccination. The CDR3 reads CASSRLAGELGEQFF. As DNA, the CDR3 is TGCGCCAGCAGCCGCCTAGCGGGAGAATTAGGTGAGCAGTTCTTC.